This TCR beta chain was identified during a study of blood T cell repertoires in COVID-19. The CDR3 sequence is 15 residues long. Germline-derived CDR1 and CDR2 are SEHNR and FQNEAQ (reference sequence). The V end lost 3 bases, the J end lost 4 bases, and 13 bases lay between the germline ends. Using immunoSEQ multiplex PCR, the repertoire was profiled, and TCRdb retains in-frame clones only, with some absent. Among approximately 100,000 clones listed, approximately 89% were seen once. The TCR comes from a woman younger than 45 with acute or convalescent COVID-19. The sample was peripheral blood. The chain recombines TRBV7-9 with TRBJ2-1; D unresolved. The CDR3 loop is CASSLLAGSYNEQFF. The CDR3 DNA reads TGTGCCAGCAGCTTGTTGGCCGGGTCGTACAATGAGCAGTTCTTC.